These 7 T cell receptor beta chains were sequenced from one sample in a study of T cell responses to AZD1222 COVID-19 vaccine. The data were produced by immunoSEQ multiplex PCR, yet TCRdb's version contains in-frame clones alone and is incomplete. The sample contains approximately 140,000 clones, about 90% of which appear only once. Sequencing was performed on peripheral blood, taken 28 days after the second dose of the MenACWY control vaccine. These receptors were collected from an adult who received the MenACWY meningococcal vaccine as a control.

This chain joins TRBV5-1 and TRBJ2-2; the D is unclear. CDR1 and CDR2 from the germline V gene are SGHRS and YFSETQ. V was pared by 0 bases and J by 5 bases, with 11 bases between. This CDR3 region has 15 residues. CDR3: CASSLGQKVTGELFF. CDR3 coding DNA: TGCGCCAGCAGCTTGGGGCAGAAAGTAACCGGGGAGCTGTTTTTT.

The rearrangement links TRBV5-1 to TRBJ1-5; 7 bases are shared with TRBD1. Germline CDR1 and CDR2: SGHRS and YFSETQ. Trimming took 4 bases from V and 5 from J; bases not matched to a gene: 9. This CDR3 spans 15 amino acids. The CDR3 bases are TGCGCCAGCAGCCAATCCGGACAGGACGATCAGCCCCAGCATTTT. Encoded protein: CASSQSGQDDQPQHF.

The chain combines TRBV5-1 with TRBJ2-3; D is perhaps TRBD2 (5 bases). V was clipped by 7 bases and J by 1 base, with 13 bases between them. CDR1 SGHRS and CDR2 YFSETQ come from the germline V gene. This CDR3 comprises 14 residues. The CDR3 sequence is CASQEAPRTDTQYF. Here the CDR3 DNA reads TGCGCCAGCCAGGAGGCGCCACGCACAGATACGCAGTATTTT.

The V gene is TRBV9, the J gene TRBJ2-1; D perhaps matches TRBD2 (7 bases). Germline V gene data show CDR1 as SGDLS and CDR2 as YYNGEE. Between the trimmed V and J ends, which lost 1 base and 2 bases, there was a span of 25 bases. The CDR3 extends over 20 amino acids. In nucleotides, the CDR3 is TGTGCCAGCAGCGTATCAGGGGATGGCGGGAGTCCCGTACCCTACAATGAGCAGTTCTTC. This translates into CASSVSGDGGSPVPYNEQFF. The full variable domain, in which reference TRBV9 and TRBJ2-1 provide the parts outside the CDR3, is DSGVTQTPKHLITATGQRVTLRCSPRSGDLSVYWYQQSLDQGLQFLIQYYNGEERAKGNILERFSAQQFPDLHSELNLSSLELGDSALYFCASSVSGDGGSPVPYNEQFFGPGTRLTVL.

The chain has TRBV5-1 and TRBJ2-5; weak D call: TRBD1 (6 bases). Trimming removed 0 bases from V and 2 bases from J, with 8 bases in between. This CDR3 has 14 amino acids. Per the germline V gene, CDR1 is SGHRS and CDR2 is YFSETQ. CDR3 protein: CASSLGTVQETQYF. CDR3 bases: TGCGCCAGCAGCTTGGGGACAGTTCAAGAGACCCAGTACTTC.

V is TRBV5-3 and J is TRBJ2-1; TRBD2 matches 10 bases. TRBV5-3 is an ORF; its function is uncertain. The CDR3 is 15 residues long. The V segment lost 4 bases and the J segment 9 bases; nucleotides outside the gene matches: 10. The DNA for the CDR3 is TGTGCCAGAAGCGCCGGAAAGCGGGGGGGCTGTGAGCAGTTCTTC. It codes for CARSAGKRGGCEQFF.

The chain uses TRBV28 and TRBJ2-7; the D gene could be TRBD1 or TRBD2 (5 bases each). Germline values: CDR1 MDHEN, CDR2 SYDVKM. With 8 bases removed from V and 7 bases from J, the gap between germline ends came to 24 bases. The CDR3 spans 15 residues. CDR3 sequence reads: CASEGPTASLREQYF. DNA for the CDR3: TGTGCCAGCGAGGGACCTACTGCCTCTTTGAGAGAGCAGTACTTC.